One sample yielded the 27 T cell receptor beta chains listed below, sequenced in a study of T cells after yellow fever vaccination. MiXCR, applied by TCRdb to the 5' RACE reads, yields one record per CDR3 protein. The repertoire includes some 600,000 distinct CDR3 sequences, 9% to 15% of them detected once, and about 15% sits in the top ten. The input for sequencing was PBMCs, taken on the day of the yellow fever booster vaccination. These receptors originate from a man aged 30 to 39 who received the YFV17D yellow fever vaccine.

This chain uses TRBV11-2 with TRBJ2-1; the D gene could be TRBD1 or TRBD2 (5 bases each). This CDR3 is 13 amino acids long. In germline, CDR1 is SGHAT, CDR2 FQNNGV. V shed 5 bases and J shed 14 bases, with 19 bases lying between them. CDR3 sequence: CASSQEVPGSKFF. The CDR3 DNA is TGTGCCAGCAGCCAAGAGGTCCCAGGGAGTAAGTTCTTC.

V usage is TRBV3-1 and J usage is TRBJ2-7; 11 positions match TRBD2. With V trimmed by 4 bases and J by 7 bases, 6 bases remained unmatched. The CDR3 is made up of 14 amino acids. Germline values: CDR1 LGHDT, CDR2 YNNKEL (reference sequence). CDR3 DNA: TGTGCCAGCAGCCTGACTAGCGGGACACGAGAGCAGTACTTC. Translated: CASSLTSGTREQYF.

The table lists this clonotype with a few counts. The chain joins TRBV5-6 to TRBJ1-6; 10 bases line up with TRBD1. Per the germline V gene, CDR1 is SGHDT and CDR2 is YYEEEE. J lost 12 bases, V lost 4 bases, and 13 bases had no gene match. This CDR3 has 16 residues. The CDR3 loop reads CASSPSDRGLREPLHF. In nucleotides, the CDR3 is TGTGCCAGCAGCCCTTCAGACAGGGGGCTAAGAGAACCCCTCCACTTT.

This clonotype was picked up a small number of times. J is TRBJ2-7 and V is TRBV20-1; no firm D call. This CDR3 spans 12 amino acids. V was clipped by 3 bases and J by 6 bases, with 12 bases between them. The germline V gene has CDR1 DFQATT and CDR2 SNEGSKA (reference sequence). Here the CDR3 DNA reads TGCAGTGCTAGGGCGCAATTCGGCGAGCAGTACTTC. It specifies CSARAQFGEQYF.

The chain has TRBV6-1 and TRBJ2-5, with 8 bases identical to TRBD2. From germline, CDR1 is MNHNS and CDR2 SASEGT. CDR3 size: 16 residues. With V trimmed by 8 bases and J by 2 bases, 13 bases remained unmatched. Written as DNA, the CDR3 is TGTGCCAGCTCCAGACCCGGACTAGCACATCAAGAGACCCAGTACTTC. Protein product: CASSRPGLAHQETQYF.

The J gene is TRBJ1-1, the V gene TRBV12-3 or TRBV12-4; 9 positions agree with TRBD1. This CDR3 region has 15 residues. V shed 4 bases and J 5 bases; nucleotides not matched to a gene: 8. CDR3 loop: CASSSLGQGRTEAFF. The DNA for the CDR3 is TGTGCCAGCAGTTCCTTGGGACAGGGCAGGACTGAAGCTTTCTTT.

This clonotype was observed many times. This rearrangement joins TRBV12-3 or TRBV12-4 to TRBJ1-1, with D maybe TRBD1 (6 bases). The CDR3 totals 14 residues. The germline V and J ends were trimmed by 8 bases and 3 bases, with 16 bases remaining between them. CDR3 sequence (DNA): TGTGCCAGCGATTCGGGACACCCGGACACTGAAGCTTTCTTT. This codes for CASDSGHPDTEAFF.

This chain uses TRBV6-2 or TRBV6-3 with TRBJ2-1, with 14 bases identical to TRBD2. J gave up 1 base and V 4 bases, and 9 bases lay outside the gene matches. The germline V gene has CDR1 MNHEY and CDR2 SVGEGT. The CDR3 is 19 amino acids. The CDR3 protein is CASSLATSGRAESYNEQFF. DNA of the CDR3: TGTGCCAGCAGTTTGGCGACTAGCGGGAGGGCCGAATCCTACAATGAGCAGTTCTTC.

The V call is TRBV5-1, the J call TRBJ2-3; the match to TRBD2 covers 7 bases. Germline CDR1 SGHRS, CDR2 YFSETQ. The CDR3 runs to 18 residues. Unmatched junction bases numbered 13, after V lost 0 bases and J lost 3 bases. The CDR3 is CASSLATWGGTLTDTQYF. DNA for the CDR3: TGCGCCAGCAGCTTGGCCACCTGGGGGGGGACCTTAACAGATACGCAGTATTTT.

J is TRBJ2-1 and V is TRBV2, with D perhaps matching TRBD2 (5 bases). The CDR3 is 13 amino acids. The ends were cut back, 6 bases at V and 2 bases at J, with 8 bases in the middle. Germline V lookup: CDR1 SNHLY, CDR2 FYNNEI. The CDR3 loop is CASSRTAYNEQFF. CDR3 coding DNA: TGTGCCAGCAGCCGGACTGCCTACAATGAGCAGTTCTTC. The full variable domain, rest sourced from reference TRBV2 and TRBJ2-1, is EPEVTQTPSHQVTQMGQEVILRCVPISNHLYFYWYRQILGQKVEFLVSFYNNEISEKSEIFDDQFSVERPDGSNFTLKIRSTKLEDSAMYFCASSRTAYNEQFFGPGTRLTVL.

This clonotype has only a few counts. The CDR3 DNA follows: TGTGCCAGCTCACCACCCGCGGGAGGGGATGAGCAGTTCTTC. This encodes CASSPPAGGDEQFF. The J gene is TRBJ2-1, the V gene TRBV18; 9 nucleotides match TRBD2. The CDR3 sequence is 14 residues long. Germline lookup yields CDR1 KGHSH and CDR2 LQKENI. The V and J ends lost 0 bases and 8 bases, in that order; junction bases with no gene match: 2.

This clonotype was seen only a few times. This chain connects TRBV19 to TRBJ2-3; unclear D gene. CDR1 is LNHDA and CDR2 is SQIVND in the germline V gene (reference sequence). This CDR3 has 18 residues. Trimming removed 4 bases from V and 1 base from J, with 21 bases in between. CDR3 amino acids: CASSTPDPIGGGTDTQYF. The DNA for the CDR3 is TGTGCCAGTAGTACGCCGGACCCGATCGGTGGTGGCACAGATACGCAGTATTTT.

The chain uses TRBV7-9 and TRBJ2-7; TRBD2 is a possible D gene (5 bases). Germline assignment: CDR1 SEHNR and CDR2 FQNEAQ (reference sequence). With 7 bases removed from V and 1 base from J, the gap between germline ends came to 14 bases. The CDR3 is 14 residues long. DNA for the CDR3: TGTGCCAGCAACTCTGGGAGCCCTTCCTACGAGCAGTACTTC. This codes for CASNSGSPSYEQYF.

This clonotype was detected ten times or more. The CDR3 bases are TGTGCCAGCAGCTTAGGAAGGGTGAATCACGAGCAGTACTTC. Encoded protein: CASSLGRVNHEQYF. The V call is TRBV11-2, the J call TRBJ2-7, with D unresolved. V lost 1 base to trimming and J lost 5 bases, with 12 bases between them. The CDR3 is made up of 14 amino acids. In germline, CDR1 is SGHAT, CDR2 FQNNGV.

This clonotype was found a few times. The chain carries TRBV7-8 and TRBJ2-5; 8 bases match TRBD2. Trimming at V came to 4 bases and at J to 7 bases, leaving 17 bases not matched to a gene. This CDR3 region has 17 residues. Germline CDR1 is SGHVS and CDR2 is FQNEAQ. In DNA, the CDR3 is TGTGCCAGCAGCTCGACCCGGGGGGGGACGCGTGGTATGACCCAGTACTTC. Protein product: CASSSTRGGTRGMTQYF. Full variable domain (rest looked up from reference TRBV7-8 and TRBJ2-5): GAGVSQSPRYKVAKRGQDVALRCDPISGHVSLFWYQQALGQGPEFLTYFQNEAQLDKSGLPSDRFFAERPEGSVSTLKIQRTQQEDSAVYLCASSSTRGGTRGMTQYFGPGTRLLVL.

This clonotype has more than one count but fewer than ten. This rearrangement joins TRBV12-3 or TRBV12-4 to TRBJ2-3; D is unclear. This CDR3 contains 15 residues. The ends were cut back, 3 bases at V and 1 base at J, with 11 bases in the middle. CDR3 sequence (DNA): TGTGCCAGCAGTTTGTCTGAACCTGGCACAGATACGCAGTATTTT. This translates into CASSLSEPGTDTQYF.

This clonotype has more than one count but fewer than ten. J is TRBJ2-7 and V is TRBV9, with 7 nucleotides matching TRBD1. The germline V gene encodes CDR1 SGDLS and CDR2 YYNGEE. Trimming removed 0 bases from V and 2 bases from J; junction bases left unmatched: 5. The CDR3 runs to 15 residues. The CDR3 sequence is CASSVEGTETYEQYF. The CDR3 DNA sequence: TGTGCCAGCAGCGTAGAGGGGACAGAAACCTACGAGCAGTACTTC.

In its sample, this clonotype was seen many times. The genes are TRBV7-2 and TRBJ2-7; D perhaps matches TRBD2 (5 bases). V lost 5 bases and J 3 bases, leaving 14 bases between the germline ends. Germline loops: CDR1 SGHTA, CDR2 FQGNSA. This CDR3 spans 14 amino acids. The CDR3 DNA reads as TGTGCCAGCAGCCCTCGAGCCGGGGTCTACGAGCAGTACTTC. Translating gives CASSPRAGVYEQYF.

This clonotype was seen ten or more times. The rearrangement uses TRBV6-5 and TRBJ2-3; a weak D match, TRBD1 (8 bases). V lost 4 bases to trimming and J lost 0 bases, with 14 bases between them. The CDR3 is made up of 16 amino acids. The V gene's germline CDR1 is MNHEY and CDR2 SVGAGI. CDR3 region: CASSSTGGASTDTQYF. CDR3 nucleotide sequence: TGTGCCAGCAGTTCTACAGGGGGGGCTAGCACAGATACGCAGTATTTT.

The rearrangement links TRBV29-1 to TRBJ2-3, with a tentative D call TRBD2 (5 bases). Germline CDR1 is SQVTM and CDR2 is ANQGSEA. CDR3 length: 15 amino acids. V was trimmed by 7 bases and J by 0 bases, leaving 17 bases between them. DNA of the CDR3: TGCAGCGCGTCCGAACGGCTAGCTAGCACAGATACGCAGTATTTT. It specifies CSASERLASTDTQYF.

The J gene is TRBJ2-3, the V gene TRBV20-1, with D perhaps given as TRBD1 or TRBD2 (5 bases each). The CDR3 loop spans 14 amino acids. V lost 3 bases, J lost 2 bases, and 12 bases lay in between. The germline CDR1 and CDR2 sequences are DFQATT and SNEGSKA (reference sequence). This chain's CDR3 is CSASGGVFTDTQYF. CDR3 sequence (DNA): TGCAGTGCTAGTGGGGGAGTATTCACAGATACGCAGTATTTT.

This clonotype was seen ten or more times. The CDR3 DNA reads as TGCAGCGTTGCTAGGGTAGAGACCCAGTACTTC. It translates to CSVARVETQYF. This chain connects TRBV29-1 to TRBJ2-5; D gene uncertain. The CDR3 consists of 11 residues. Germline lookup yields CDR1 SQVTM and CDR2 ANQGSEA. Trimming took 4 bases from V and 4 from J, leaving 7 bases between them. Looking up the rest from reference TRBV29-1 and TRBJ2-5 gives the full variable domain: SAVISQKPSRDICQRGTSLTIQCQVDSQVTMMFWYRQQPGQSLTLIATANQGSEATYESGFVIDKFPISRPNLTFSTLTVSNMSPEDSSIYLCSVARVETQYFGPGTRLLVL.

In this sample, this clonotype turned up a few times. The J gene is TRBJ2-1, the V gene TRBV10-3; 7 bases match TRBD1. The germline V gene encodes CDR1 ENHRY and CDR2 SYGVKD. J lost 5 bases, V lost 5 bases, and 6 bases had no gene match. There are 14 residues in the CDR3. CDR3 in amino acids: CAISRTGNDNEQFF. The CDR3 DNA reads TGTGCCATCAGTAGGACAGGAAACGACAATGAGCAGTTCTTC.

This clonotype was seen more than once but under ten times. This rearrangement joins TRBV25-1 to TRBJ2-7; 8 nucleotides line up with TRBD2. V shed 6 bases and J 6 bases; nucleotides not matched to a gene: 16. CDR3 length: 16 residues. Germline V CDR1 and CDR2: MGHDK, SYGVNS. The CDR3 nucleotides read TGTGCCAGCAGCGGCACACTTAGCGGGACGGGGGTCGAGCAGTACTTC. As protein: CASSGTLSGTGVEQYF.

The rearrangement links TRBV20-1 to TRBJ2-5; 7 bases line up with TRBD2. V trimming: 1 base; J trimming: 7 bases; junction bases outside the gene matches: 6. Germline V gene lookup returns CDR1 DFQATT and CDR2 SNEGSKA (reference sequence). The CDR3 runs to 13 residues. CDR3 protein: CSARGGGPGTQYF. CDR3 in DNA: TGCAGTGCTAGAGGGGGAGGGCCAGGGACCCAGTACTTC.

This clonotype was seen at least ten times. The J gene is TRBJ2-5, the V gene TRBV5-4; no reliable D call. Germline CDR1 is SGHNT and CDR2 is YYREEE (reference sequence). V was pared by 4 bases and J by 3 bases, with 13 bases between. This CDR3 is 14 amino acids long. CDR3: CASSGGWGKETQYF. Here the CDR3 DNA reads TGTGCCAGCAGCGGCGGATGGGGTAAAGAGACCCAGTACTTC.

This clonotype was picked up many times. V is TRBV15 and J is TRBJ1-4; TRBD1 is a possible D gene (5 bases). V dropped 3 bases and J dropped 2 bases, with 7 bases sitting between them. The CDR3 totals 14 residues. The germline V gene has CDR1 LNHNV and CDR2 YYDKDF (reference sequence). In DNA form, the CDR3 reads TGTGCCACCAGCAGGGGGGAGACTAATGAAAAACTGTTTTTT. Translation: CATSRGETNEKLFF.